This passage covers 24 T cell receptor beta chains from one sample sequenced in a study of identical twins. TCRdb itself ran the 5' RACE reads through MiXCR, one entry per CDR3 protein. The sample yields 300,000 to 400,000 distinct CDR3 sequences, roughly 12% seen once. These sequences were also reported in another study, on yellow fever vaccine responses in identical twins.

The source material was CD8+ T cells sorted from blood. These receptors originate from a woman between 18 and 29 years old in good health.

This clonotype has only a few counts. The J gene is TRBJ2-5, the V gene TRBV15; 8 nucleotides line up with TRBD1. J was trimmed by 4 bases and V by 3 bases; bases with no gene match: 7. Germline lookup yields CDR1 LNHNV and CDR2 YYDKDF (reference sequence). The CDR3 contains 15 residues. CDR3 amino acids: CATSRSGQGVETQYF. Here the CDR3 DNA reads TGTGCCACCAGCAGGTCAGGACAGGGTGTAGAGACCCAGTACTTC.

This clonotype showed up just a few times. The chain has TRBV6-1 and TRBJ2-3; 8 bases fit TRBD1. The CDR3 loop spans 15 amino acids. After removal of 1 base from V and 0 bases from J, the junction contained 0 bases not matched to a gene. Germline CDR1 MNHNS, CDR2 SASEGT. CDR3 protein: CASSEGTGSTDTQYF. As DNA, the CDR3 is TGTGCCAGCAGTGAAGGGACAGGGAGCACAGATACGCAGTATTTT.

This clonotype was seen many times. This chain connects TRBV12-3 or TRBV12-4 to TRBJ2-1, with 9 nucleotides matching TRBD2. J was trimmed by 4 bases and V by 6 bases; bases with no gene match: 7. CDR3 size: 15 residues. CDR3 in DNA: TGTGCCAGCAGCCCCCTAGCGGGACCTTACAATGAGCAGTTCTTC. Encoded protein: CASSPLAGPYNEQFF.

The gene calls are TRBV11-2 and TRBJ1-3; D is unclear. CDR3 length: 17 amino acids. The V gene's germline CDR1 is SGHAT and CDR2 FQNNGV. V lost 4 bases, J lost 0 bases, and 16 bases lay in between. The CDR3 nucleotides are TGTGCCAGCAGCTCCCGCCGGAGATCTTACTCTGGAAACACCATATATTTT. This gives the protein CASSSRRRSYSGNTIYF. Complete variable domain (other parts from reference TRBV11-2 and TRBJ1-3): EAGVAQSPRYKIIEKRQSVAFWCNPISGHATLYWYQQILGQGPKLLIQFQNNGVVDDSQLPKDRFSAERLKGVDSTLKIQPAKLEDSAVYLCASSSRRRSYSGNTIYFGEGSWLTVV.

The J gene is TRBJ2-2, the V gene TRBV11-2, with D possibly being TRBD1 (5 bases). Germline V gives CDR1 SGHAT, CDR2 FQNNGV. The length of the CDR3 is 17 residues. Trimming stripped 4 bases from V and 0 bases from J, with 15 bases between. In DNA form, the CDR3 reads TGTGCCAGCAGCTCCTACATGACAGACTCGAACACCGGGGAGCTGTTTTTT. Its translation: CASSSYMTDSNTGELFF.

In DNA form, the CDR3 reads TGTGCCGGATTTGGGGGGCAGAACACCGGGGAGCTGTTTTTT. It is translated as CAGFGGQNTGELFF. The V and J genes are TRBV6-1 and TRBJ2-2; D may be TRBD1 or TRBD2 (6 bases each). The V gene lost 11 bases and the J gene lost 1 base, with 14 bases spanning the gap. Germline assignment: CDR1 MNHNS and CDR2 SASEGT. This CDR3 contains 14 residues.

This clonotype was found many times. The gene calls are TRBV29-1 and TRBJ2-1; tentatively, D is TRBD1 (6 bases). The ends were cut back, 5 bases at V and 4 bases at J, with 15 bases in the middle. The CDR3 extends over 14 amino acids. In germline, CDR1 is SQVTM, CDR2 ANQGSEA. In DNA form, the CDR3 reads TGCAGCGTTCCAGGGGACCTGAAATACAATGAGCAGTTCTTC. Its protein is CSVPGDLKYNEQFF.

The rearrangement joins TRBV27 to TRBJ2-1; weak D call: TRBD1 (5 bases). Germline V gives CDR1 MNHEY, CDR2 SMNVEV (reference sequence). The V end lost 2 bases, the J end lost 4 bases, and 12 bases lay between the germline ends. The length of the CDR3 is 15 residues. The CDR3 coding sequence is TGTGCCAGCAGTTTAATGGGGCCTGGGTACAATGAGCAGTTCTTC. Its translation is CASSLMGPGYNEQFF.

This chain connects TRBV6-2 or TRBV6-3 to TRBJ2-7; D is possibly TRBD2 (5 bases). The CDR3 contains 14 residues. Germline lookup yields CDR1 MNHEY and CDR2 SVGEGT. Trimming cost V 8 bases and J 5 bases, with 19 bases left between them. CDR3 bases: TGTGCCAGCTCCACGGGCTCGGGGATCCACGAGCAGTACGTC. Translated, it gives CASSTGSGIHEQYV.

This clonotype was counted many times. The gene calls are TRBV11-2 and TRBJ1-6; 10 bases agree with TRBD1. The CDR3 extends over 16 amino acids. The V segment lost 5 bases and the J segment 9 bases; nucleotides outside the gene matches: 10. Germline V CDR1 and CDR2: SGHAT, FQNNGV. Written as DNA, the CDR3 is TGTGCCAGCAGCCTGCGGGACAGGGGAATTGGTTCACCCCTCCACTTT. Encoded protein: CASSLRDRGIGSPLHF.

The DNA of the CDR3 is TGTGCCAGCAGCCAAGATCATGTGGGGTTGGACACTGAAGCTTTCTTT. Protein sequence: CASSQDHVGLDTEAFF. This chain connects TRBV4-2 to TRBJ1-1, with D unresolved. The V end lost 0 bases, the J end lost 3 bases, and 14 bases lay between the germline ends. CDR3 length: 16 amino acids. The germline gives CDR1 LGHNA, CDR2 YNFKEQ.

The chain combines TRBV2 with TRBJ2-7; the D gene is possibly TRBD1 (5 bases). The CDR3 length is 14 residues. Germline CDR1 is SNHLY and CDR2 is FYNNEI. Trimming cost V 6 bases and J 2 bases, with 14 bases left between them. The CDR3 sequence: CASSSDIGAYEQYV. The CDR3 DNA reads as TGTGCCAGCAGCTCCGACATAGGGGCCTACGAGCAGTACGTC.

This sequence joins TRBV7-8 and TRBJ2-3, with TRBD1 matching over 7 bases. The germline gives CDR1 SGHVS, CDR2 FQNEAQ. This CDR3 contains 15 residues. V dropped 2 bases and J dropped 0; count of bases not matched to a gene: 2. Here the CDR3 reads CASSLSGQSTDTQYF. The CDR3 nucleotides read TGTGCCAGCAGCTTATCGGGACAGAGCACAGATACGCAGTATTTT.

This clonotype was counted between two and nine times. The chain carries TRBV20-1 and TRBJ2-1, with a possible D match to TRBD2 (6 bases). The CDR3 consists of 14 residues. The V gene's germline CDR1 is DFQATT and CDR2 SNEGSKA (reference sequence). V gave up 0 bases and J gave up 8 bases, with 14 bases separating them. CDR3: CSARDLRESDEQFF. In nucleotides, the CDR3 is TGCAGTGCTAGAGATCTACGGGAGTCGGATGAGCAGTTCTTC.

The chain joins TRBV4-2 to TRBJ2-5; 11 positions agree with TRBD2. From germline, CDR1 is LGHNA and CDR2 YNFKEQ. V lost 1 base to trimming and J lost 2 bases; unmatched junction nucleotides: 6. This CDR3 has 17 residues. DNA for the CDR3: TGTGCCAGCAGCCAAGTTGGCCTAGCGGGGGGACAAGAGACCCAGTACTTC. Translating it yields CASSQVGLAGGQETQYF.

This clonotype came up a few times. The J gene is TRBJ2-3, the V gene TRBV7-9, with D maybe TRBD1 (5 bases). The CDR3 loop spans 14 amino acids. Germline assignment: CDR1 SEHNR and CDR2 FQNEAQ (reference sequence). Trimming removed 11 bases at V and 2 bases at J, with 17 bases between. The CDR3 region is CAALGAENTDTQYF. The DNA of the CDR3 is TGTGCCGCCTTAGGGGCAGAGAACACAGATACGCAGTATTTT.

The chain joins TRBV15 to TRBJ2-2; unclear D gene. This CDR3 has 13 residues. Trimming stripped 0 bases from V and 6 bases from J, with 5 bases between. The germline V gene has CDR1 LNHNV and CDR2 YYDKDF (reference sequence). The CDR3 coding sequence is TGTGCCACCAGCAGAGAAGCCCCCGGGGAGCTGTTTTTT. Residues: CATSREAPGELFF. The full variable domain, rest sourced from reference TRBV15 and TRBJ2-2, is DAMVIQNPRYQVTQFGKPVTLSCSQTLNHNVMYWYQQKSSQAPKLLFHYYDKDFNNEADTPDNFQSRRPNTSFCFLDIRSPGLGDTAMYLCATSREAPGELFFGEGSRLTVL.

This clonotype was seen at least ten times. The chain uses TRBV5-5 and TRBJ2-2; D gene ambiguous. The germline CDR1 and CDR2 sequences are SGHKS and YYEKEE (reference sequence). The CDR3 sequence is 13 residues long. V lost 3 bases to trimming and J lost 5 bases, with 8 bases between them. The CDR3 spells CASSSYGTGELFF. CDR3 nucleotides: TGTGCCAGCAGCTCGTACGGGACCGGGGAGCTGTTTTTT.

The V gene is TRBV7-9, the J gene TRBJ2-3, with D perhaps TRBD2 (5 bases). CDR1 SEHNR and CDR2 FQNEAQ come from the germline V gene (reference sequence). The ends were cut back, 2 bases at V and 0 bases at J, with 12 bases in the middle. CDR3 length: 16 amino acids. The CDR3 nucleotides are TGTGCCAGCAGCTTATTCGGGGAGCCTAGCACAGATACGCAGTATTTT. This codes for CASSLFGEPSTDTQYF.

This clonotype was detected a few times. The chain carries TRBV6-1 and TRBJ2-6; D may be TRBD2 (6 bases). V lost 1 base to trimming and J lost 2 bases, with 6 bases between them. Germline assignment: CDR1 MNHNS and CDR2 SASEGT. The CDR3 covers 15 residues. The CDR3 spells CASSEGEAGANVLTF. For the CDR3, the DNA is TGTGCCAGCAGTGAAGGGGAGGCTGGGGCCAACGTCCTGACTTTC.

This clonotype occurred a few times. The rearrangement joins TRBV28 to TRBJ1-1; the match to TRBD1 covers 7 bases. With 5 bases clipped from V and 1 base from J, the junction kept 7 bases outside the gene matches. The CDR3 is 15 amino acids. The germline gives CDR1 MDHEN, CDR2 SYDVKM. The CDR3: CASSPMTGRNTEAFF. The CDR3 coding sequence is TGTGCCAGCAGTCCCATGACAGGGAGGAACACTGAAGCTTTCTTT.

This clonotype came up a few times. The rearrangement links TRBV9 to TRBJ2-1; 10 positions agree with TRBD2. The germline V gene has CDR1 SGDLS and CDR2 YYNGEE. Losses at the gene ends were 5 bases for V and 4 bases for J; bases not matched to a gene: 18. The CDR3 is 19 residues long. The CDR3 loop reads CASRDLAGEEYGRYNEQFF. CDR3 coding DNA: TGTGCCAGCAGAGACCTAGCGGGAGAAGAGTACGGTCGGTACAATGAGCAGTTCTTC. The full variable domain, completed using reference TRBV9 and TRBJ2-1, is DSGVTQTPKHLITATGQRVTLRCSPRSGDLSVYWYQQSLDQGLQFLIQYYNGEERAKGNILERFSAQQFPDLHSELNLSSLELGDSALYFCASRDLAGEEYGRYNEQFFGPGTRLTVL.

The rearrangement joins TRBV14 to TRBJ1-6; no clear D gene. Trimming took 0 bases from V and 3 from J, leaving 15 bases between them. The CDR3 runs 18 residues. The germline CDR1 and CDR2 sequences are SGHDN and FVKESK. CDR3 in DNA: TGTGCCAGCAGCCAAGACTTTGACCCTCACTTCTATAATTCACCCCTCCACTTT. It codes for CASSQDFDPHFYNSPLHF.

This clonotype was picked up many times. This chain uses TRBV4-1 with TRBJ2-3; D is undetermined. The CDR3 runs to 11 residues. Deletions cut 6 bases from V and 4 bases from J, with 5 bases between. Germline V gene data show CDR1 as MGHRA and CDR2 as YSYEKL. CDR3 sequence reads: CASRNSDTQYF. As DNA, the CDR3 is TGCGCCAGCAGGAACTCAGATACGCAGTATTTT.